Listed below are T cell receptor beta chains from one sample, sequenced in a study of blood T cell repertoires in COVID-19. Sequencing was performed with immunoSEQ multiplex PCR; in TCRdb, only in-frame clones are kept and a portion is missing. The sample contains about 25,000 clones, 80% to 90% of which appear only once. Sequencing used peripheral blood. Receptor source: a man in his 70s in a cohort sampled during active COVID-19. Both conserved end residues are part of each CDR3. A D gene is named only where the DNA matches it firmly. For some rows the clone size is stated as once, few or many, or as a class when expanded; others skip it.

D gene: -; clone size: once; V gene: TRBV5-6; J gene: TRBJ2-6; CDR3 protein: CASRQRSSGANVLTF; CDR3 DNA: TGTGCCAGCAGACAACGGAGCTCTGGGGCCAACGTCCTGACTTTC
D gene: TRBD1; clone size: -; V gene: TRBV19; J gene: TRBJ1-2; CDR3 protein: CASSPGQGAVGYGYTF; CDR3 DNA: TGTGCCAGTAGCCCGGGACAGGGGGCCGTCGGGTATGGCTACACCTTC
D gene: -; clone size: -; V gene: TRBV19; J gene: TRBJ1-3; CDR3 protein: CASTLTGTGNTIYF; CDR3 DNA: TGTGCCAGTACCCTGACGGGTACTGGAAACACCATATATTTT
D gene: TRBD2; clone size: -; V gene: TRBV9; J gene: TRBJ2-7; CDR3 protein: CASSVLASGSGHEQYF; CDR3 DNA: TGTGCCAGCAGCGTGTTGGCTAGCGGGAGTGGCCACGAGCAGTACTTC
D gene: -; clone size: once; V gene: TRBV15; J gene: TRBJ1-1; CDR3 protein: CATSRDTQATNTEAFF; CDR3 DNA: TGTGCCACCAGCAGAGATACCCAGGCAACGAACACTGAAGCTTTCTTT
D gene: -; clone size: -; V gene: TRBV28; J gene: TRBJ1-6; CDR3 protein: CASGGGSYNSPLHF; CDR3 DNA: TGTGCCAGCGGGGGGGGCTCCTATAATTCACCCCTCCACTTT
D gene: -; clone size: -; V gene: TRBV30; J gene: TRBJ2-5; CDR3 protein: CAWSGRGGNQETQYF; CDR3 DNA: TGTGCCTGGAGTGGAAGGGGCGGAAACCAAGAGACCCAGTACTTC
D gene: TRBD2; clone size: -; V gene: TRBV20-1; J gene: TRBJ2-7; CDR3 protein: CSASIPRGGSYEQYF; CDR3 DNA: TGCAGTGCTAGTATCCCGCGGGGGGGCTCCTACGAGCAGTACTTC
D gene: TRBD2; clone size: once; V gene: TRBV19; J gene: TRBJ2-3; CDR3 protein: CASEREKSTDTQYF; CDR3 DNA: TGTGCCAGTGAGCGGGAGAAAAGCACAGATACGCAGTATTTT
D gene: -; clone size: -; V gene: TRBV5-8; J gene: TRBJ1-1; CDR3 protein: CASSFQDLNTEAFF; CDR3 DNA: TGTGCCAGCAGCTTTCAGGATTTGAACACTGAAGCTTTCTTT
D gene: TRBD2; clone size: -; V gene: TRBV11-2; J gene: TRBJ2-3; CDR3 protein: CASSFRPSGIADTQYF; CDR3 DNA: TGTGCCAGCAGCTTTAGGCCTAGCGGGATCGCAGATACGCAGTATTTT
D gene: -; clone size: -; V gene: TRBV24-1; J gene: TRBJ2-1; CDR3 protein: CATSGRGTVAYNEQFF; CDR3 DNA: TGTGCCACCAGTGGGAGGGGGACAGTGGCCTACAATGAGCAGTTCTTC
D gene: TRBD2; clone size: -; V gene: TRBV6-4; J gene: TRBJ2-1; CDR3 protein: CASSDLAGSSYNEQFF; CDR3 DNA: TGTGCCAGCAGTGACCTAGCGGGTAGCTCCTACAATGAGCAGTTCTTC
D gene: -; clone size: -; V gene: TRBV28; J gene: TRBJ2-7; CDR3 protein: CASQVDSYEQYF; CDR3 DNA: TGTGCCAGTCAGGTCGACAGTTACGAGCAGTACTTC
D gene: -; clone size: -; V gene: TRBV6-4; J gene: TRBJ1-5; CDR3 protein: CASSRGGGNQPQHF; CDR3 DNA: TGTGCCAGCTCCAGGGGTGGCGGCAATCAGCCCCAGCATTTT
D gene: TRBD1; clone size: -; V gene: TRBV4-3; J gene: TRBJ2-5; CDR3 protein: CASSQVGRGTGKETQYF; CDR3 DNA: TGCGCCAGCAGCCAAGTTGGGCGCGGGACAGGGAAAGAGACCCAGTACTTC
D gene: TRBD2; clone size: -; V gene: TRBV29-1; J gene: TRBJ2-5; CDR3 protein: CSVDPPSGRETQYF; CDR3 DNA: TGCAGCGTTGACCCCCCTAGCGGGAGGGAGACCCAGTACTTC
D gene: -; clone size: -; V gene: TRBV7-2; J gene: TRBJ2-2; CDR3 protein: CASSAGVTTGTGELFF; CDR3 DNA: TGTGCCAGCAGCGCCGGCGTGACGACGGGCACCGGGGAGCTGTTTTTT
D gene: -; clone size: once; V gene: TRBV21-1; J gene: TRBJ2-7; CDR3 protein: CASSKGLAGGPSSYEQYF; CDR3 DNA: TGTGCCAGCAGCAAAGGACTAGCGGGAGGGCCCTCGTCCTACGAGCAGTACTTC
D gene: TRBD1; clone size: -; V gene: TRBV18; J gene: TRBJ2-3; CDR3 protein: CASSAGQGMIGDTQYF; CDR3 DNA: TGTGCCAGCTCAGCGGGACAGGGGATGATTGGTGATACGCAGTATTTT
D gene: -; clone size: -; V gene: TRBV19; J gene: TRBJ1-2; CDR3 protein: CASSIGYSWGYTF; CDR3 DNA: TGTGCCAGTAGTATAGGATACTCTTGGGGCTACACCTTC
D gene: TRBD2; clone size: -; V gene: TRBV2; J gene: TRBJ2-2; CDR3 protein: CASSDPLAGGANTGELFF; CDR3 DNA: TGTGCCAGCAGCGACCCCCTAGCGGGAGGCGCGAACACCGGGGAGCTGTTTTTT
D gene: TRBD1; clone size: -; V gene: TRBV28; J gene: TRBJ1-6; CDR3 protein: CASSLTGKALHF; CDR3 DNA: TGTGCCAGCAGTTTGACAGGGAAAGCCCTCCACTTT
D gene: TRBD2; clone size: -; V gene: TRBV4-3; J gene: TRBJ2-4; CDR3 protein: CASSQDRGTSGSQDIQYF; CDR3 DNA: TGCGCCAGCAGCCAAGATCGGGGGACTAGCGGGAGCCAGGACATTCAGTACTTC
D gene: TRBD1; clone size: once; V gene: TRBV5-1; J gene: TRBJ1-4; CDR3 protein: CASSSRGLANEKLFF; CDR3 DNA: TGCGCCAGCAGCTCTAGGGGGCTGGCTAATGAAAAACTGTTTTTT
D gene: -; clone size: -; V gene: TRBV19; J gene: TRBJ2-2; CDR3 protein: CASSISRLPGELFF; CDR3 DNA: TGTGCCAGTAGTATCTCCCGACTACCCGGGGAGCTGTTTTTT
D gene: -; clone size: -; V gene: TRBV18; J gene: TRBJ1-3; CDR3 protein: CASSPGLSSGNTIYF; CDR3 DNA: TGTGCCAGCTCCCCGGGACTGAGCTCTGGAAACACCATATATTTT
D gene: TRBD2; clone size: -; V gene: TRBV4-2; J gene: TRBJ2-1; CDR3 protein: CASSQDPGLAYDEQFF; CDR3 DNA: TGTGCCAGCAGCCAAGACCCGGGACTAGCGTACGATGAGCAGTTCTTC
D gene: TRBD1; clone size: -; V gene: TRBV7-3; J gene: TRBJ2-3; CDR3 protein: CASSSWSGGTDTQYF; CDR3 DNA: TGTGCCAGCAGCTCGTGGTCAGGGGGTACAGATACGCAGTATTTT
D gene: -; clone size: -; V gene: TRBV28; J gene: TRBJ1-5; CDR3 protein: CASSLTGYPQHF; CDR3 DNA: TGTGCCAGCAGCTTAACAGGGTATCCCCAGCATTTT
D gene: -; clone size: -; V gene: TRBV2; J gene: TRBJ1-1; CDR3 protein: CASSGGGTEAFF; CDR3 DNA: TGTGCCAGCAGTGGGGGGGGGACTGAAGCTTTCTTT
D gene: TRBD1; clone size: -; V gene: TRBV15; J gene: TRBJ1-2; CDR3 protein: CATSRGGTGVSYGYTF; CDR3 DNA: TGTGCCACCAGCAGGGGGGGGACAGGGGTTAGCTATGGCTACACCTTC
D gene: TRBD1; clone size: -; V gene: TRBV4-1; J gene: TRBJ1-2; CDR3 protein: CASSQAGQGAWGYTF; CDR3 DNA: TGCGCCAGCAGCCAGGCCGGACAGGGGGCATGGGGCTACACCTTC
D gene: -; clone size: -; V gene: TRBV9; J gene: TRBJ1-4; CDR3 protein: CASSANTGTTNEKLFF; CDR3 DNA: TGTGCCAGCAGCGCAAATACAGGGACAACTAATGAAAAACTGTTTTTT
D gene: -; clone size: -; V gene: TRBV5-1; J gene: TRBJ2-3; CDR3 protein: CASSDTSTDTQYF; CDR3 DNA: TGCGCCAGCAGCGACACTAGCACAGATACGCAGTATTTT